This T cell receptor (beta chain) was captured by sequencing in a study of early T cells in non-severe SARS-CoV-2 infection. Study results and caveats: Database matching using VDJdb favored anti-spike CD8 responses, with private and CD4 specificities left missing.

Individual cDNA molecules each received unique molecular identifiers attached to them. One entry per CDR3 protein results from TCRdb running MiXCR on the 5' RACE reads. The data contain around 57,000 distinct CDR3 sequences, 10% to 11% of them seen just once; the ten biggest clones take up roughly 1.7%. The CDR3 length is 15 residues. V lost 0 bases to trimming and J lost 4 bases; unmatched junction nucleotides: 3. CDR1 and CDR2 from the germline V gene are GTSNPN and SVGIG (reference sequence). Worth noting for this clonotype: Its specificity is unknown.

The specimen sequenced was whole blood. The chain is built from TRBV30 and TRBJ1-4, with 9 bases matching TRBD1. This clonotype was sampled from an adult who was a healthcare worker with PCR-confirmed SARS-CoV-2 infection or an uninfected control (not recorded which). Written as DNA, the CDR3 is TGTGCCTGGAGTGTACAGGGGGCGTATAATGAAAAACTGTTTTTT. This codes for CAWSVQGAYNEKLFF. The whole variable domain, filled in from reference TRBV30 and TRBJ1-4, reads SQTIHQWPATLVQPVGSPLSLECTVEGTSNPNLYWYRQAAGRGLQLLFYSVGIGQISSEVPQNLSASRPQDRQFILSSKKLLLSDSGFYLCAWSVQGAYNEKLFFGSGTQLSVL.